Following are 13 T cell receptor beta chains from one sample sequenced in a study of CD8 T cells in Susac syndrome. RNA totalling about 0.45 to 1 ug underwent reverse transcription with random hexamers. TCRdb processed the immunoSEQ multiplex PCR reads anew with MiXCR; each CDR3 protein has one entry. The table lists 170,000 or so distinct CDR3 sequences, roughly 92% of them singletons. Sequenced: CD4+ T cells from PBMCs. The receptors shown here come from a human donor with multiple sclerosis.

This chain connects TRBV3-1 to TRBJ2-7; weak D call: TRBD2 (5 bases). The CDR3 is 14 amino acids. V lost 4 bases and J lost 2, with 12 bases in between. The germline gives CDR1 LGHDT, CDR2 YNNKEL (reference sequence). The DNA for the CDR3 is TGTGCCAGCAGCCTCGCCTCCGGGGCCTACGAGCAGTACTTC. Translation gives CASSLASGAYEQYF.

This clonotype was counted a single time. The CDR3 here is CASSPPAGMNTEAFF. The CDR3 DNA sequence: TGTGCCAGCTCACCACCGGCAGGGATGAACACTGAAGCTTTCTTT. The chain joins TRBV18 to TRBJ1-1, with D perhaps matching TRBD1 (5 bases). Deletions cut 0 bases from V and 0 bases from J, with 8 bases between. Per germline, CDR1 KGHSH and CDR2 LQKENI. The CDR3 runs to 15 residues.

V is TRBV27 and J is TRBJ2-3, with 7 bases aligning to TRBD1. V shed 6 bases and J 4 bases; nucleotides not matched to a gene: 4. Germline V gives CDR1 MNHEY, CDR2 SMNVEV (reference sequence). The CDR3 is 13 residues long. CDR3 sequence: CASRFQGADTQYF. The DNA for the CDR3 is TGTGCCAGCAGGTTTCAGGGGGCAGATACGCAGTATTTT.

This sequence joins TRBV3-1 and TRBJ2-1; 8 bases are a match to TRBD2. The CDR3 has 14 residues. V gave up 1 base and J gave up 6 bases; unmatched junction bases: 2. Germline values: CDR1 LGHDT, CDR2 YNNKEL (reference sequence). The DNA for the CDR3 is TGTGCCAGCAGCCAAGTCGCGGGGGGCAATGAGCAGTTCTTC. The encoded protein is CASSQVAGGNEQFF.

The V gene is TRBV2, the J gene TRBJ2-1; TRBD2 matches at 11 bases. Germline V gene sequence: CDR1 SNHLY, CDR2 FYNNEI. V dropped 6 bases and J dropped 9; count of bases not matched to a gene: 7. The CDR3 sequence is 14 residues long. CDR3 sequence (DNA): TGTGCCAGCAGCCTACTAGCGGGAGCGGGTGAGCAGTTCTTC. It translates to CASSLLAGAGEQFF. The entire variable domain, with the rest obtained from reference TRBV2 and TRBJ2-1, is as follows: EPEVTQTPSHQVTQMGQEVILRCVPISNHLYFYWYRQILGQKVEFLVSFYNNEISEKSEIFDDQFSVERPDGSNFTLKIRSTKLEDSAMYFCASSLLAGAGEQFFGPGTRLTVL.

The gene calls are TRBV6-1 and TRBJ2-2; tentatively, D is TRBD2 (6 bases). This CDR3 has 12 amino acids. Germline V gene lookup returns CDR1 MNHNS and CDR2 SASEGT. Trimming took off 6 bases at V and 7 bases at J, with 9 bases between the two ends. In DNA, the CDR3 is TGTGCCAGCAGGGGGCGGGGCGGGGAGCTGTTTTTT. This codes for CASRGRGGELFF.

The J gene is TRBJ2-1, the V gene TRBV2; 11 nucleotides line up with TRBD2. The ends lost 0 bases at V and 7 bases at J; junction bases unmatched: 14. The CDR3 loop spans 19 amino acids. Germline values: CDR1 SNHLY, CDR2 FYNNEI. CDR3 in amino acids: CASSEAWGTSGQRGNEQFF. In nucleotides, the CDR3 is TGTGCCAGCAGTGAAGCGTGGGGGACTAGCGGTCAAAGGGGGAATGAGCAGTTCTTC.

This clonotype was detected once. The chain employs TRBV5-1 and TRBJ2-7; possible D gene TRBD1, 6 bases. The V end was cut by 4 bases, the J end by 7 bases, with 18 bases between. Germline-derived CDR1 and CDR2 are SGHRS and YFSETQ. The CDR3 runs to 14 residues. The CDR3 loop is CASSQAASQGEQYF. The CDR3 nucleotides read TGCGCCAGCAGCCAAGCGGCGTCGCAGGGGGAGCAGTACTTC.

The chain joins TRBV18 to TRBJ2-1, with a tentative D call TRBD1 (5 bases). CDR1 and CDR2 from the germline V gene are KGHSH and LQKENI. The CDR3 has 14 residues. The V gene lost 2 bases and the J gene lost 5 bases, with 10 bases spanning the gap. The CDR3 DNA reads as TGTGCCAGCTCACCAAGGGGAAACGACAATGAGCAGTTCTTC. Translation gives CASSPRGNDNEQFF.

The V call is TRBV23-1, the J call TRBJ1-1; 9 bases line up with TRBD1. TRBV23-1 qualifies as an ORF whose function is uncertain. The junction had 8 bases not matched to a gene; V was cut back by 3 bases and J by 3 bases. The CDR3 extends over 16 amino acids. The CDR3 nucleotides are TGCGCCAGCAGTCAGGCCGGGACAGGGCTTTACACTGAAGCTTTCTTT. It codes for CASSQAGTGLYTEAFF.

V is TRBV27 and J is TRBJ1-1; the D gene is possibly TRBD1 (6 bases). Deletions cut 6 bases from V and 7 bases from J, with 24 bases between. CDR3 length: 16 amino acids. The V gene's germline CDR1 is MNHEY and CDR2 SMNVEV (reference sequence). The CDR3 coding sequence is TGTGCCAGCAGAAGGGGGTTTGGGGCAGACGCGTTTGAAGCTTTCTTT. Translating it yields CASRRGFGADAFEAFF.

J is TRBJ2-3 and V is TRBV7-3; the D is unclear. The CDR3 loop spans 13 amino acids. The germline CDR1 and CDR2 sequences are SGHTA and FQGTGA. Trimming shortened V by 2 bases and J by 2 bases, and 5 bases separated the two germline ends. The CDR3 coding sequence is TGTGCCAGCAGCTTATATATCACAGATACGCAGTATTTT. Its protein product is CASSLYITDTQYF.

The chain is built from TRBV6-5 and TRBJ2-5, with 9 bases that match TRBD2. CDR3 size: 14 residues. Trimming at V came to 5 bases and at J to 8 bases, leaving 9 bases not matched to a gene. Per germline, CDR1 MNHEY and CDR2 SVGAGI. The CDR3 DNA reads as TGTGCCAGCAGTCCCGAGTGGCGGGAGGGAACCCAGTACTTC. This codes for CASSPEWREGTQYF.